The table lists the clone carrying this T cell receptor (beta chain) with a few counts. Its antigen is still unknown. The data were obtained in a study of fetal regulatory T cell absence and autoimmunity. Study observations and caveats: Broadly similar TRB gene family usage was seen in pancreas and cord blood. Pancreas TCRs were oligoclonally enriched versus cord blood, some clones over 95-fold.

The assay was run at survey level. Sequenced by immunoSEQ multiplex PCR; TCRdb stores in-frame clones only, minus some. The data hold 95,000 to 100,000 clones, with 55% to 75% observed a single time. This TCR was sampled from a male donor with IPEX syndrome. Input material: pancreas tissue.

CDR3 loop: CASSEYGYEQYF. The DNA for the CDR3 is TGTGCCAGCAGTGAGTACGGCTACGAGCAGTACTTC. The chain couples TRBV2 to TRBJ2-7, with D unresolved. The ends were cut back, 3 bases at V and 3 bases at J, with 6 bases in the middle. Germline V gives CDR1 SNHLY, CDR2 FYNNEI. CDR3 length equals 12 residues.